This T cell receptor (beta chain) was documented in a study of blood T cell repertoires in COVID-19 (dated by TCRdb to between 2020 and 2021). Regarding the research as a whole: Samples covering the acute and convalescent phases of COVID-19 were provided by collaborators in the United States, Italy and Spain. The material from the prospective study consisted of cDNA or gDNA derived from T cells, B-cell-depleted T cells, or PBMCs. The dataset comprised deeply sampled blood TCRbeta repertoires from subjects exposed to, actively infected with, or recovered from COVID-19. A freely available public database, intended as a resource for researchers studying the immune response to SARS-CoV-2, is where the repertoires were released. The samples were drawn from the first 160 participants of the ongoing ImmuneRACE study and from over 950 subjects provided by 6 global collaborators. Sample metadata almost always included a de-identified subject ID, COVID-19 status, age in years and sex. HLA class I and class II types, where available, came from metadata supplied by the sample provider rather than from assay-based typing.

A remark on this clone: The antigen it recognizes is unknown. Base qualities are missing; no much larger clone stands one base away.

The immunoSEQ Assay, a bias-controlled multiplex PCR, was used to amplify TCRbeta CDR3 regions from genomic DNA. The source study handled its data this way. The number of nucleated cells in each sample was estimated from the amplification of reference gene primers within the assay. Sequence reads were collapsed and filtered to measure the absolute abundance of every unique TCRbeta CDR3 rearrangement. For each sample, productive Simpson clonality was calculated by taking the square root of Simpson's diversity index across productive rearrangements. TCRdb re-hosts the immuneACCESS table, in-frame sequences only. Its copies lack some clones; in the studies checked, an unresolved V gene accounts for under half of them, and the cause for the rest is not known. Clone size and the V and J calls come from that table; the DNA yielded D and trimming. The sample table holds about 90,000 clones, of which approximately 88% were seen once. The ten largest clones take up 2.5% to 3.5% of the sample.

V is pared back by 1 base and J by 5 bases, with 11 bases lying between the germline termini. Taken from the germline V gene (reference sequence), the CDR1 and CDR2 loops are SEHNR and FQNEAQ. The CDR3 runs 14 residues from the cysteine to the phenylalanine. CDR3 DNA only is kept here, 42 bases in frame from base 1. In Seattle, one collaborating source enrolled patients while the infection was active and tracked those patients longitudinally over the course of disease. Each collaborating institution followed its own protocols to collect whole blood in K2EDTA tubes. For TCRbeta analysis, collaborators shipped samples as frozen whole blood, isolated PBMCs, or DNA extracted from either of those sample types. What the study reported, not specific to this receptor: The quantity of clinical and demographic metadata differed by source and by participant and was supplied without curation.

The sequence was obtained from a man in his fifties or sixties with COVID-19, enrolled during active disease. Recombination linked TRBV7-9 to TRBJ1-1, with an unclear D gene assignment. Sequenced input: peripheral blood. The CDR3 amino acid sequence is: CASSLVAVPTEAFF. In nucleotides, the sequence is TGTGCCAGCAGCTTAGTGGCAGTGCCAACTGAAGCTTTCTTT.